This T cell receptor beta chain was recorded in a study of blood T cell repertoires in COVID-19. Overall study context: Samples representing acute and convalescent COVID-19 were sourced from the United States, Italy and Spain. In each case, the material was cDNA or gDNA derived from T cells, B-cell-depleted T cells, or PBMCs.

How the authors handled the data: Amplifying reference gene primers gave estimates of nucleated cell counts. TCRdb's table, derived via immunoSEQ multiplex PCR, lists solely in-frame clones and lacks some. Clone size and V and J calls were adopted from that table, with D and trimming inferred from the DNA. The sample holds over 85,000 clones; 75% to 90% are singletons and the top ten take under 8%. The V end lost 1 base, the J end lost 6 bases, and 7 bases lay between the germline ends. The germline gives CDR1 MDHEN, CDR2 SYDVKM. The CDR3 contains 13 residues. The V gene is TRBV28, the J gene TRBJ2-1; D unclear. Sequenced sample: peripheral blood. This sequence was found in a man aged 55 to 70 with acute or convalescent COVID-19. In DNA, the CDR3 is TGTGCCAGCAGTTTATACCGGAGCAATGAGCAGTTCTTC. This sequence encodes CASSLYRSNEQFF.